Each of the 20 T cell receptor beta chains below was sequenced from the same sample in a study of blood T cells in healthy people across ages. PCR was performed a second time for roughly 7 to 12 cycles using a sample-barcoded 5' primer and a J-beta primer mix. From the 5' RACE reads, TCRdb called clonotypes with MiXCR, one entry per CDR3 protein. The profile covers about 780,000 distinct CDR3 sequences, with roughly 24% appearing a single time and around 2.9% taken by the ten largest. In addition, the sample was reused for a study of T cells of mothers and their children.

Material: blood. Source of these receptors: a boy younger than 18 in good health.

This clonotype has only a few counts. One end of the junction does not line up with germline, which may come from a read error. The chain recombines TRBV25-1 with TRBJ1-4, with TRBD1 as a possible D gene (5 bases). The CDR3 extends over 14 amino acids. CDR1 MGHDK and CDR2 SYGVNS come from the germline V gene. This CDR3 is CTSPLRGPDEKLFF. CDR3 DNA: TGTACCAGCCCCCTTCGGGGCCCGGATGAAAAACTGTTTTTT.

The gene calls are TRBV12-5 and TRBJ2-5; 7 bases align to TRBD1. Germline V lookup: CDR1 LGHNT, CDR2 FRNRAP. V lost 5 bases, J lost 2 bases, and 8 bases stayed unmatched. CDR3 size: 15 residues. The chain's CDR3 is CASGPPGTAQETQYF. DNA of the CDR3: TGTGCTAGTGGTCCCCCCGGGACAGCTCAAGAGACCCAGTACTTC.

Note on this clonotype: One end of the junction does not line up with germline, which may come from a read error. The chain has TRBV11-2 and TRBJ2-5; D tentatively fits TRBD1 or TRBD2 (5 bases each). The length of the CDR3 is 13 residues. Germline values: CDR1 SGHAT, CDR2 FQNNGV. The CDR3 DNA reads TGTGCCAGCGGGGCACCGGGAAGGGAGACCCGGTACTTC. This gives the protein CASGAPGRETRYF.

The CDR3 DNA is TGTGCCAGCAGCGCGGAGACGAGCTCTGGGGCCAACGTCCTGACTTTC. It is translated as CASSAETSSGANVLTF. V usage is TRBV11-1 and J usage is TRBJ2-6; no firm D call. The V end was cut by 5 bases, the J end by 0 bases, with 11 bases between. The CDR3 is made up of 16 amino acids. Germline V gene sequence: CDR1 SGHAT, CDR2 FQDESV (reference sequence). The variable domain in full, completed from reference TRBV11-1 and TRBJ2-6, reads EAEVAQSPRYKITEKSQAVAFWCDPISGHATLYWYRQILGQGPELLVQFQDESVVDDSQLPKDRFSAERLKGVDSTLKIQPAELGDSAMYLCASSAETSSGANVLTFGAGSRLTVL.

The table lists this clonotype with a few counts. V is TRBV20-1 and J is TRBJ2-5; 7 bases fit TRBD2. Gene TRBJ2-7 matches the end of the DNA better, so the J call may be wrong. Germline CDR1 and CDR2: DFQATT and SNEGSKA (reference sequence). The CDR3 contains 13 residues. CDR3 in DNA: TGCAGTGCTAGAGGCGGGGGAACCTACGAGCAGTACTTC. Translated, it gives CSARGGGTYEQYF.

This clonotype has a handful of counts. The chain is built from TRBV12-3 or TRBV12-4 and TRBJ2-3; TRBD1 aligns across 7 bases. The CDR3 loop spans 16 amino acids. V lost 5 bases and J lost 1; bases outside the gene matches: 9. CDR3 protein: CASSLRQGSGTDTQYF. CDR3 nucleotide sequence: TGTGCCAGCAGTCTCCGACAGGGTTCGGGCACAGATACGCAGTATTTT.

V usage is TRBV28 and J usage is TRBJ2-4, with unresolved D. The germline V and J ends were trimmed by 3 bases and 2 bases, with 8 bases remaining between them. The CDR3 length is 14 residues. Germline V lookup: CDR1 MDHEN, CDR2 SYDVKM. As DNA, the CDR3 is TGTGCCAGCAGTTTTGAGAGTTCCAAAAACATTCAGTACTTC. Protein product: CASSFESSKNIQYF.

The chain is built from TRBV4-2 and TRBJ2-5; 8 nucleotides agree with TRBD2. The CDR3 totals 16 residues. Germline values: CDR1 LGHNA, CDR2 YNFKEQ. With V trimmed by 1 base and J by 2 bases, 6 bases remained unmatched. CDR3 DNA: TGTGCCAGCAGCCAAGGGGTAGCGGGGTTTCAAGAGACCCAGTACTTC. Translation gives CASSQGVAGFQETQYF.

The rearrangement uses TRBV6-6 and TRBJ1-2; TRBD1 aligns across 9 bases. Germline CDR1 and CDR2: MNHNY and SVGAGI (reference sequence). The V segment lost 5 bases and the J segment 2 bases; nucleotides outside the gene matches: 12. The length of the CDR3 is 17 residues. This chain's CDR3 is CASSLLTTGGKNYGYTF. In DNA form, the CDR3 reads TGTGCCAGCAGTCTCCTGACGACAGGGGGGAAGAACTATGGCTACACCTTC.

A few counts support this clonotype. The chain carries TRBV7-3 and TRBJ2-3, with 11 bases matching TRBD2. The ends lost 2 bases at V and 0 bases at J; junction bases unmatched: 10. This CDR3 spans 19 amino acids. Germline lookup yields CDR1 SGHTA and CDR2 FQGTGA. CDR3 amino acids: CASSLAGTSGLSSTDTQYF. CDR3 coding DNA: TGTGCCAGCAGCTTAGCCGGGACTAGCGGTCTAAGTAGCACAGATACGCAGTATTTT.

The rearrangement links TRBV4-2 to TRBJ2-3; 7 bases are shared with TRBD2. Germline-derived CDR1 and CDR2 are LGHNA and YNFKEQ. CDR3 length: 18 residues. With 1 base clipped from V and 2 bases from J, the junction kept 12 bases outside the gene matches. This CDR3 is CASSQVPVDGGITDTQYF. The CDR3 DNA sequence: TGTGCCAGCAGCCAAGTCCCCGTGGACGGGGGGATCACAGATACGCAGTATTTT.

This clonotype appeared a few times. The chain uses TRBV4-2 and TRBJ1-2; D possibly corresponds to TRBD1 (5 bases). Germline assignment: CDR1 LGHNA and CDR2 YNFKEQ. This CDR3 is 17 amino acids long. The V and J ends lost 1 base and 0 bases respectively, with 15 bases between them. CDR3 sequence: CASSQGRVGGANYGYTF. The CDR3, as DNA: TGTGCCAGCAGCCAAGGGAGGGTGGGGGGAGCTAACTATGGCTACACCTTC.

The gene calls are TRBV28 and TRBJ2-6, with D perhaps given as TRBD1 or TRBD2 (5 bases each). CDR3 length: 16 amino acids. Trimming stripped 3 bases from V and 3 bases from J, with 12 bases between. Germline CDR1 and CDR2: MDHEN and SYDVKM. The CDR3 reads CASSFSGALGANVLTF. CDR3 in DNA: TGTGCCAGCAGTTTTTCCGGGGCGCTTGGGGCCAACGTCCTGACTTTC.

A few counts support this clonotype. The V call is TRBV19, the J call TRBJ2-2; tentative D call: TRBD1 (5 bases). The length of the CDR3 is 13 residues. Looked up from germline, CDR1 is LNHDA and CDR2 is SQIVND (reference sequence). V dropped 9 bases and J dropped 5 bases, with 13 bases sitting between them. The CDR3 bases are TGTGCCAGCTTTAACAGGAGAACCGGGGAGCTGTTTTTT. Translation: CASFNRRTGELFF.

This clonotype showed up just a few times. The gene calls are TRBV7-6 and TRBJ2-5; possible D gene TRBD2, 6 bases. This CDR3 has 15 amino acids. V dropped 1 base and J dropped 2 bases, with 11 bases sitting between them. Germline V lookup: CDR1 SGHVS, CDR2 FNYEAQ. CDR3 nucleotide sequence: TGTGCCAGCAGCTTAGAACCCAGCGGGCAAGAGACCCAGTACTTC. It codes for CASSLEPSGQETQYF. Filled out from reference TRBV7-6 and TRBJ2-5, the complete variable domain reads GAGVSQSPRYKVTKRGQDVALRCDPISGHVSLYWYRQALGQGPEFLTYFNYEAQQDKSGLPNDRFSAERPEGSISTLTIQRTEQRDSAMYRCASSLEPSGQETQYFGPGTRLLVL.

V usage is TRBV23-1 and J usage is TRBJ2-7; no clear D gene. TRBV23-1 belongs to the ORF category, with a function that is uncertain. The ends were cut back, 3 bases at V and 4 bases at J, with 7 bases in the middle. This CDR3 spans 12 amino acids. CDR3 nucleotide sequence: TGCGCCAGCAGTCATCCTAAATACGAGCAGTACTTC. Its protein is CASSHPKYEQYF.

There are many counts of this clonotype. V is TRBV4-1 and J is TRBJ2-5; D assignment may be TRBD1 or TRBD2 (5 bases each). V shed 1 base and J shed 5 bases, with 14 bases lying between them. The CDR3 sequence is 15 residues long. CDR1 and CDR2 (germline): MGHRA, YSYEKL. The CDR3 coding sequence is TGCGCCAGCAGCCAAGTCCGGGGCTCCGTGGAGACCCAGTACTTC. Translation gives CASSQVRGSVETQYF.

The V and J genes are TRBV30 and TRBJ2-5; a possible D gene is TRBD1 (5 bases). V was cut by 4 bases and J by 5 bases, with 20 bases left in between. The CDR3 is 15 amino acids. Per germline, CDR1 GTSNPN and CDR2 SVGIG (reference sequence). The CDR3 sequence: CAWTFGHIPRETQYF. In DNA, the CDR3 is TGTGCCTGGACCTTCGGACACATACCTAGGGAGACCCAGTACTTC.

This clonotype was seen ten or more times. The chain links TRBV5-1 to TRBJ2-7; weak D call: TRBD2 (5 bases). V was shortened by 0 bases and J by 2 bases, with 12 bases between the two germline ends. Germline V CDR1 and CDR2: SGHRS, YFSETQ. This CDR3 comprises 15 residues. CDR3 loop: CASSLEARGTYEQYF. As DNA, the CDR3 is TGCGCCAGCAGCTTGGAGGCACGGGGAACCTACGAGCAGTACTTC.

A few counts support this clonotype. The CDR3 DNA is TGTGCCAGCAGCGCGGCGGGGGCCCTCCTATACAATGAGCAGTTCTTC. The encoded protein is CASSAAGALLYNEQFF. The chain links TRBV9 to TRBJ2-5, with D possibly TRBD2 on 7 matching bases. The end of the DNA is better explained by TRBJ2-1, so the J call may be wrong. The CDR3 contains 16 residues. CDR1 and CDR2 from the germline V gene are SGDLS and YYNGEE.